A single sample is the source of the 9 T cell receptor beta chains below, sequenced in a study of CD8+CD57+ T cells in acquired aplastic anemia. Profiling of TCR beta VDJ combinations and CDR3 sequences used genomic DNA as template. TCRdb ran MiXCR on the reads and lists one entry per CDR3 protein. In the table there are over 40,000 distinct CDR3 sequences, over 55% of which are singletons. Flow cytometry had shown expanded CD8+CD57+ cells in the patients chosen for sequencing. Specimen: sorted CD4+, CD8+, or CD8+CD57+ T cells (not recorded which) from PBMCs. Receptors were obtained from a human donor with aplastic anemia.

This clonotype has only one observation. V and J are TRBV2 and TRBJ1-6, with 9 bases aligning to TRBD1. Germline CDR1 reads SNHLY; CDR2 reads FYNNEI. The V gene end was trimmed by 6 bases and the J gene end by 10 bases; junction bases not matched to a gene: 7. The CDR3 extends over 14 amino acids. The DNA for the CDR3 is TGTGCCAGCAGCCGAAGACAGGGGGGGTCACCCCTCCACTTT. Protein: CASSRRQGGSPLHF.

This clonotype was counted at least ten times. V gene TRBV13 combines with J gene TRBJ1-1; D ambiguous. The germline gives CDR1 PRHDT, CDR2 FYEKMQ (reference sequence). CDR3 length: 14 amino acids. The ends were cut back, 5 bases at V and 4 bases at J, with 14 bases in the middle. CDR3 loop: CASSTRLRGTEAFF. CDR3 nucleotide sequence: TGTGCCAGCAGCACCCGTCTCCGGGGCACTGAAGCTTTCTTT.

This rearrangement joins TRBV4-2 to TRBJ2-3; TRBD1 aligns across 9 bases. The CDR3 runs to 17 residues. J lost 3 bases, V lost 0 bases, and 7 bases had no gene match. Germline V gene sequence: CDR1 LGHNA, CDR2 YNFKEQ. This CDR3 reads CASSQEGSGQGTDTQYF. CDR3 DNA sequence: TGTGCCAGCAGCCAAGAGGGCTCGGGACAGGGTACAGATACGCAGTATTTT.

In the case of this clonotype: Germline and junction disagree at one end, which may indicate a read error. The genes are TRBV9 and TRBJ1-2; possibly TRBD1 for D (5 bases). The CDR3 spans 13 residues. Per the germline V gene, CDR1 is SGDLS and CDR2 is YYNGEE. DNA for the CDR3: TGTACCAGCAGTCAACGGGGGGTCGGTGGCTACACCTTC. It specifies CTSSQRGVGGYTF.

This clonotype appeared many times. The chain carries TRBV20-1 and TRBJ1-4; TRBD1 aligns across 7 bases. This CDR3 is 15 amino acids long. V was clipped by 5 bases and J by 3 bases; unmatched bases: 9. Germline assignment: CDR1 DFQATT and CDR2 SNEGSKA (reference sequence). CDR3: CSAPHSGTANEKLFF. Here the CDR3 DNA reads TGCAGTGCTCCCCACTCCGGGACAGCTAATGAAAAACTGTTTTTT.

V usage is TRBV29-1 and J usage is TRBJ1-3, with D unclear. CDR1 is SQVTM, CDR2 ANQGSEA, per germline. Trimming cost V 4 bases and J 6 bases, with 7 bases left between them. This CDR3 spans 11 amino acids. For the CDR3, the DNA is TGCAGCGTTGCCCACTTAAACACCATATATTTT. This translates into CSVAHLNTIYF. The whole variable domain, remainder taken from reference TRBV29-1 and TRBJ1-3, is SAVISQKPSRDICQRGTSLTIQCQVDSQVTMMFWYRQQPGQSLTLIATANQGSEATYESGFVIDKFPISRPNLTFSTLTVSNMSPEDSSIYLCSVAHLNTIYFGEGSWLTVV.

The V and J genes are TRBV9 and TRBJ2-5; 16 bases are a match to TRBD2. V gave up 4 bases and J gave up 4 bases; unmatched junction bases: 7. Per the germline V gene, CDR1 is SGDLS and CDR2 is YYNGEE. CDR3 size: 17 residues. CDR3 sequence (DNA): TGTGCCAGCAGCCCGGGACTAGCGGGGGGGCCCCTAGAGACCCAGTACTTC. This sequence encodes CASSPGLAGGPLETQYF.

A single count supports this clonotype. The genes are TRBV20-1 and TRBJ1-6; 9 bases map to TRBD1. Trimming removed 5 bases from V and 10 bases from J; junction bases left unmatched: 6. CDR3 size: 13 residues. Germline V gene lookup returns CDR1 DFQATT and CDR2 SNEGSKA (reference sequence). The CDR3 spells CSAWDRVGSPLHF. For the CDR3, the DNA is TGCAGTGCTTGGGACAGGGTAGGGTCACCCCTCCACTTT.

The table lists this clonotype with a count of one. The V gene is TRBV15, the J gene TRBJ1-1, with 7 bases aligning to TRBD1. There are 17 residues in the CDR3. The V segment lost 0 bases and the J segment 4 bases; nucleotides outside the gene matches: 11. Germline loops: CDR1 LNHNV, CDR2 YYDKDF (reference sequence). The CDR3 reads CATSRDSPGGYGTEAFF. Here the CDR3 DNA reads TGTGCCACCAGCAGAGATAGCCCAGGGGGGTACGGCACTGAAGCTTTCTTT.